The 15 T cell receptor beta chains given below trace back to one sample, sequenced in a study of cytomegalovirus exposure and HLA in healthy donors (TCRdb year 2017). Receptor amplification or capture employed the immunoSEQ multiplex PCR assay. The multiplex PCR relied on a mix of 60 forward primers for TCR Vbeta segments and 13 reverse primers for TCR Jbeta segments. Sourced from immuneACCESS, this table was stored by TCRdb with only in-frame sequences that have V and J called. A share of the clones is absent; for the studies checked, an unresolved V gene accounts for under half, and the remainder has no known explanation. The sample table records some 80,000 clones; 60% to 80% of these occur just once. The top ten clones comprise about 3% of the sample. Sequenced: PBMCs. The receptors stem from a man between 50 and 59 years old in good health and CMV-seronegative.

This clone turned up a few times. The chain combines TRBV5-1 with TRBJ2-7; D ambiguous. The CDR3 runs 11 residues. The V gene lost 0 bases and the J gene lost 7 bases, with 5 bases spanning the gap. Per germline, CDR1 SGHRS and CDR2 YFSETQ. CDR3 DNA sequence: TGCGCCAGCAGCTTGGGTCCGGAGCAGTACTTC. It yields the protein CASSLGPEQYF.

The chain uses TRBV2 and TRBJ2-5; no firm D call. This CDR3 spans 13 amino acids. Between the trimmed V and J ends, which lost 5 bases and 5 bases, there was a span of 12 bases. Germline-derived CDR1 and CDR2 are SNHLY and FYNNEI. CDR3 sequence (DNA): TGTGCCAGCAGTCAAAGAACACGCGAGACCCAGTACTTC. Protein product: CASSQRTRETQYF.

This clone appeared once. The chain combines TRBV7-9 with TRBJ2-3, with D perhaps matching TRBD2 (5 bases). Deletions cut 5 bases from V and 6 bases from J, with 12 bases between. The CDR3 loop spans 13 amino acids. Germline V gene sequence: CDR1 SEHNR, CDR2 FQNEAQ (reference sequence). CDR3 sequence reads: CASSPGGLDTQYF. CDR3 DNA: TGTGCCAGCAGCCCAGGCGGGCTGGATACGCAGTATTTT.

The V call is TRBV6-1, the J call TRBJ1-2; D is possibly TRBD1 (5 bases). The CDR3 contains 15 residues. V was pared by 6 bases and J by 7 bases, with 21 bases between. In germline, CDR1 is MNHNS, CDR2 SASEGT. The CDR3 DNA reads as TGTGCCAGCAGCCTCATGGGGGGTACGCCTCGTGGCTACACCTTC. Protein product: CASSLMGGTPRGYTF.

This clone was observed a few times. The V call is TRBV5-1, the J call TRBJ1-2; 7 bases align to TRBD1. The germline V gene has CDR1 SGHRS and CDR2 YFSETQ. This CDR3 spans 15 amino acids. With V trimmed by 2 bases and J by 8 bases, 12 bases remained unmatched. CDR3 bases: TGCGCCAGCAGCTTAAGGGACAGCCCCGTAGACGGCTACACCTTC. This translates into CASSLRDSPVDGYTF. Supplemented by reference TRBV5-1 and TRBJ1-2, the full variable domain reads KAGVTQTPRYLIKTRGQQVTLSCSPISGHRSVSWYQQTPGQGLQFLFEYFSETQRNKGNFPGRFSGRQFSNSRSEMNVSTLELGDSALYLCASSLRDSPVDGYTFGSGTRLTVV.

This clone was counted between two and nine times. V and J are TRBV12-5 and TRBJ1-3; 8 bases match TRBD1. J gave up 3 bases and V 5 bases, and 9 bases lay outside the gene matches. Germline V CDR1 and CDR2: LGHNT, FRNRAP. The CDR3 extends over 16 amino acids. In DNA form, the CDR3 reads TGTGCTAGTGGTACCGGGGACAGGTCTGATGGAAACACCATATATTTT. Amino acids: CASGTGDRSDGNTIYF.

The genes are TRBV5-1 and TRBJ2-7; 7 bases are shared with TRBD2. CDR1 and CDR2 (germline): SGHRS, YFSETQ. The trim removed 4 bases at V and 4 bases at J, leaving 11 bases unmatched. The CDR3 contains 15 residues. DNA of the CDR3: TGCGCCAGCAGCCCCTTGGCGGGGGTTATATACGAGCAGTACTTC. Residues: CASSPLAGVIYEQYF.

The chain combines TRBV27 with TRBJ1-6; 10 nucleotides line up with TRBD1. With V trimmed by 5 bases and J by 9 bases, 7 bases remained unmatched. Germline-derived CDR1 and CDR2 are MNHEY and SMNVEV (reference sequence). The CDR3 is 15 residues long. DNA for the CDR3: TGTGCCAGCAGTCTAGAGGGGACAGGGGCTTCACCCCTCCACTTT. Translating gives CASSLEGTGASPLHF.

The chain carries TRBV27 and TRBJ2-7; 10 nucleotides align to TRBD1. The germline V gene encodes CDR1 MNHEY and CDR2 SMNVEV (reference sequence). After removal of 6 bases from V and 5 bases from J, the junction contained 7 bases not matched to a gene. The CDR3 runs 14 residues. The CDR3 is CASSSLDRGHEQYF. DNA for the CDR3: TGTGCCAGCAGCTCCCTAGACAGGGGGCACGAGCAGTACTTC.

In this sample, this clone turned up once. The chain is built from TRBV11-1 and TRBJ2-4, with 10 bases identical to TRBD1. V was clipped by 5 bases and J by 9 bases; unmatched bases: 13. Germline V gene lookup returns CDR1 SGHAT and CDR2 FQDESV (reference sequence). The CDR3 runs to 16 residues. CDR3 bases: TGTGCCAGCAGCGTGACAGGGGGCCAGCCTAATCTCATTCAGTACTTC. Its translation is CASSVTGGQPNLIQYF.

The genes are TRBV7-9 and TRBJ2-7; 7 bases match TRBD1. The germline V gene has CDR1 SEHNR and CDR2 FQNEAQ (reference sequence). The junction had 5 bases not matched to a gene; V was cut back by 5 bases and J by 1 base. This CDR3 is 14 amino acids long. The DNA for the CDR3 is TGTGCCAGCAGCCCACAGGGGTTGTCCTACGAGCAGTACTTC. Its translation: CASSPQGLSYEQYF.

J is TRBJ1-2 and V is TRBV20-1, with D unresolved. V was cut by 0 bases and J by 5 bases, with 4 bases left in between. Germline loops: CDR1 DFQATT, CDR2 SNEGSKA (reference sequence). This CDR3 is 11 amino acids long. For the CDR3, the DNA is TGCAGTGCTAGAGAGGCTTATGGCTACACCTTC. Translated, it gives CSAREAYGYTF.

The gene calls are TRBV5-1 and TRBJ1-1, with TRBD1 identical over 7 bases. Germline V gives CDR1 SGHRS, CDR2 YFSETQ. V lost 5 bases and J lost 0; bases outside the gene matches: 4. The CDR3 totals 14 residues. The CDR3 DNA reads TGCGCCAGCAGGTCGACAGGGATGAACACTGAAGCTTTCTTT. Its translation: CASRSTGMNTEAFF.

The chain employs TRBV7-6 and TRBJ2-7; 8 bases fit TRBD1. V gave up 4 bases and J gave up 2 bases; unmatched junction bases: 7. The CDR3 totals 15 residues. The V gene's germline CDR1 is SGHVS and CDR2 FNYEAQ. In DNA, the CDR3 is TGTGCCAGCAGCTCACGGACAGGGAGTACCTACGAGCAGTACTTC. Protein: CASSSRTGSTYEQYF.

This chain joins TRBV21-1 and TRBJ2-1; TRBD2 reflects the table's D call only, with no check against the DNA. TRBV21-1 is flagged as a pseudogene. The length of the CDR3 is 13 residues. The CDR3 here is CASSTCPEDEQFF. CDR3 nucleotides: TGTGCCAGCAGCACATGCCCGGAGGATGAGCAGTTCTTC.